This TCR beta chain was captured by sequencing in a study of shared clonotypes between healthy human individuals. Study-wide results and caveats: A limitation of the genetic and exposure-history diversity represented arose from few donors. Naive CD4 clonotypes were shared across a few donors at 5% to 6%.

Sequenced by immunoSEQ multiplex PCR; TCRdb stores in-frame clones only, minus some. This table holds 100,000 or so clones, roughly 66% found once. The CDR3 contains 18 residues. Germline CDR1 and CDR2: MGHDK and SYGVNS. V was pared by 4 bases and J by 3 bases, with 24 bases between. In this sample, this clone turned up a few times. Its antigen is unknown. The genes are TRBV25-1 and TRBJ1-1, with D possibly TRBD1 on 6 matching bases. Material for sequencing was memory CD8+ T cells sorted from blood. The sample's subset: CD45RO+ cells pooled with CCR7-negative TemRA cells. The TCR was taken from a woman in her twenties or thirties in good health. Written as DNA, the CDR3 is TGTGCCAGCAGTGCCCAAAGTTTGGACAGTAAGGCCTACACTGAAGCTTTCTTT. Translated: CASSAQSLDSKAYTEAFF.